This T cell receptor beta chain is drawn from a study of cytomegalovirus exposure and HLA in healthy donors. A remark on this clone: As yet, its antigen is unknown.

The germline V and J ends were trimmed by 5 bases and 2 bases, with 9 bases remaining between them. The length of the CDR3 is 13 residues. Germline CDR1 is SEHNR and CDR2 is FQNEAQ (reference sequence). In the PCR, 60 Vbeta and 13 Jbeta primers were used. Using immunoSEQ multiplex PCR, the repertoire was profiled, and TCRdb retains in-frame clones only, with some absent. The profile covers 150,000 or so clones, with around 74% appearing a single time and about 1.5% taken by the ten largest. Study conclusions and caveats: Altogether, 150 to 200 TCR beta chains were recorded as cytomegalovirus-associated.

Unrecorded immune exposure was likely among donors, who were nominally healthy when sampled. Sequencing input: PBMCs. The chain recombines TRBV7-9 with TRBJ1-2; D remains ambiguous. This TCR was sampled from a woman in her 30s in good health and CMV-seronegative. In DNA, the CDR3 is TGTGCCAGCAGCCCCCGGGTAAACTATGGCTACACCTTC. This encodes CASSPRVNYGYTF.